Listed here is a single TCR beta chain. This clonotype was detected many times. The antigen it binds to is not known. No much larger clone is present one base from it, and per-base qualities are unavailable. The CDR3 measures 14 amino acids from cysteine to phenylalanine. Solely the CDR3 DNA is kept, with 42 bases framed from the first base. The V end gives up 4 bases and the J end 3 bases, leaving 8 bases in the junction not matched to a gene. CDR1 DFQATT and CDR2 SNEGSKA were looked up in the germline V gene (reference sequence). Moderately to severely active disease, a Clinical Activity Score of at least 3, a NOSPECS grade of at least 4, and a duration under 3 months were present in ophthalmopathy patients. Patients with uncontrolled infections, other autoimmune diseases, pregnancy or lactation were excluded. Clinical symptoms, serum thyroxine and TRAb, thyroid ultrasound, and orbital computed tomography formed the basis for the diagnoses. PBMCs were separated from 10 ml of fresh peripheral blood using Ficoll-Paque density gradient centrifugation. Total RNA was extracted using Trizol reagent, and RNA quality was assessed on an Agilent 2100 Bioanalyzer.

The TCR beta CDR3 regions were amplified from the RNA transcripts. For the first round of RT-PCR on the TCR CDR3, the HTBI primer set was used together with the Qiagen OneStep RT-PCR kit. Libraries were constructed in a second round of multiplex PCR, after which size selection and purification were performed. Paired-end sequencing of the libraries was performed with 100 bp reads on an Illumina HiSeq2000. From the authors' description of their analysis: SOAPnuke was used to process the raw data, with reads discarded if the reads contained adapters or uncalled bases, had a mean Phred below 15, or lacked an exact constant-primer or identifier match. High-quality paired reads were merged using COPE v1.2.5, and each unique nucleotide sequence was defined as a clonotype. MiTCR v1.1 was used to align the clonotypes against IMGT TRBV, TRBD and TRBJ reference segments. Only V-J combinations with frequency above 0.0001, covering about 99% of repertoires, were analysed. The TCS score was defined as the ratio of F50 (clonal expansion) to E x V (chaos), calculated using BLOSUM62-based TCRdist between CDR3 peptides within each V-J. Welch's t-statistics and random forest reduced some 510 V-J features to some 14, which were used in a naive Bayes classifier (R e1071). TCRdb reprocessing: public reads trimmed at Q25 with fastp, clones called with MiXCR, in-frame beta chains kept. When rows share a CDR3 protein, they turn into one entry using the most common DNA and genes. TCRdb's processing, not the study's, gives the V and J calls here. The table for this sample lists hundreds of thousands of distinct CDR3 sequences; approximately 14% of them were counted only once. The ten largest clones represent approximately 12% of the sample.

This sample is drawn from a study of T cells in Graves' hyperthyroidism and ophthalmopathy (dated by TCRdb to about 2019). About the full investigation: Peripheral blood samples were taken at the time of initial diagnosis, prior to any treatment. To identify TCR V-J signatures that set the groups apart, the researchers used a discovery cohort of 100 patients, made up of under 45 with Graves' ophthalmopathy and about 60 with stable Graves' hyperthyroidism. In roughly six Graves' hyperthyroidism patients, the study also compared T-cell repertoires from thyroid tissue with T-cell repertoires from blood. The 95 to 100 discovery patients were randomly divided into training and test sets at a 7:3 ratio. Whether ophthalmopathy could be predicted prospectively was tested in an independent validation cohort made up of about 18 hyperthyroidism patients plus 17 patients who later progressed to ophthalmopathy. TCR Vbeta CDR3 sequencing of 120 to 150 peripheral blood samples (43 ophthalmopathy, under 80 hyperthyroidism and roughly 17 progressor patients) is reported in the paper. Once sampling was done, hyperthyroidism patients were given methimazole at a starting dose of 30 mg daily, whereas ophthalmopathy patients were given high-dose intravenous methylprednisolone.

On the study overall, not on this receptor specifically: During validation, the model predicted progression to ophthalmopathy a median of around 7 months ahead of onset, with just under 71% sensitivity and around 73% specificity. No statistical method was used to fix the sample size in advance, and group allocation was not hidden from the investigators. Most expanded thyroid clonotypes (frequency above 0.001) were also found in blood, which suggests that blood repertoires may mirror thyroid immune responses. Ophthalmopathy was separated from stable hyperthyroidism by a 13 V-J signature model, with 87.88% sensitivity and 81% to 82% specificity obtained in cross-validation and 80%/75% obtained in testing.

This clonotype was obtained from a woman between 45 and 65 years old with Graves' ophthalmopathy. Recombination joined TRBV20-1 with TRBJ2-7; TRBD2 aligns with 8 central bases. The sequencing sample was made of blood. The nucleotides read TGCAGTGCTATCGCCGGGACTAGGAGCTACGAGCAGTACTTC. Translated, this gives CSAIAGTRSYEQYF.